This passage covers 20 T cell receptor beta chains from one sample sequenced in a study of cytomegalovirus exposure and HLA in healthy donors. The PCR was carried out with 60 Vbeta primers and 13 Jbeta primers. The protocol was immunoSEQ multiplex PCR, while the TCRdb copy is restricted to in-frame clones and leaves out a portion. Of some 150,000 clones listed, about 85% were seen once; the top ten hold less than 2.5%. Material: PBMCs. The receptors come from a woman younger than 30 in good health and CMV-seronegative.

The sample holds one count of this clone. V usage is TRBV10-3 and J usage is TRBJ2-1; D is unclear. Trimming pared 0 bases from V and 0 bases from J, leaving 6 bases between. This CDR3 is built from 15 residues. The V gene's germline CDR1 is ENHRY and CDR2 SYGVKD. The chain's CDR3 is CAISESESSYNEQFF. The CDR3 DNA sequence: TGTGCCATCAGTGAGTCAGAGAGCTCCTACAATGAGCAGTTCTTC.

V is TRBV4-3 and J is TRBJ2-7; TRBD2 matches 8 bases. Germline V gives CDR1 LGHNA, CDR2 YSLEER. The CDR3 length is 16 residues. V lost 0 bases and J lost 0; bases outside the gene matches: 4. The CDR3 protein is CASSQEAGATSYEQYF. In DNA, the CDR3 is TGCGCCAGCAGCCAAGAAGCGGGAGCGACCTCCTACGAGCAGTACTTC.

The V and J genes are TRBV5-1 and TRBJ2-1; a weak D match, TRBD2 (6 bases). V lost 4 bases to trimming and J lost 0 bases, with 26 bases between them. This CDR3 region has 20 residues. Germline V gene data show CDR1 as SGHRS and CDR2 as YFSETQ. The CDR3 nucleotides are TGCGCCAGCAGCCCACGGGACTTACGGACTGGTGCGAGCTCCTACAATGAGCAGTTCTTC. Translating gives CASSPRDLRTGASSYNEQFF.

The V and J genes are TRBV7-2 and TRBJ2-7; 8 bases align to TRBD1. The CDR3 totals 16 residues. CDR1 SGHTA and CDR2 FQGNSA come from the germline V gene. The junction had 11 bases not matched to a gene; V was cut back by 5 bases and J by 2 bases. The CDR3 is CASSQTGQAGPYEQYF. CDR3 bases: TGTGCCAGCAGCCAAACGGGACAGGCGGGGCCCTACGAGCAGTACTTC.

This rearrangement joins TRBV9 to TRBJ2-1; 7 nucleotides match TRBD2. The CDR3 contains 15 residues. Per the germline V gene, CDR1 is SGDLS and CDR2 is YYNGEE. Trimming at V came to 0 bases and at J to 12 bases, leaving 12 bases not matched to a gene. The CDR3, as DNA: TGTGCCAGCAGCGTAGGGGACGGACTAGGGATCTGGCAGTTCTTC. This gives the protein CASSVGDGLGIWQFF.

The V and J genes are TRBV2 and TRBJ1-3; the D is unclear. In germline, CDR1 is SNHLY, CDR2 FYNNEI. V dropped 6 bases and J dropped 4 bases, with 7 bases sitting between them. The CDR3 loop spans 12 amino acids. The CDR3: CASSLLGNTIYF. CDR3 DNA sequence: TGTGCCAGCAGCCTTTTGGGAAACACCATATATTTT.

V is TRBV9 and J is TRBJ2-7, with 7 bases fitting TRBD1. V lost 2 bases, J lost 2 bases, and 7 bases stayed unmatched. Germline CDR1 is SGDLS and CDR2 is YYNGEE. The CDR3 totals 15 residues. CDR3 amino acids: CASSVGTATTYEQYF. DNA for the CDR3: TGTGCCAGCAGCGTCGGGACAGCAACCACCTACGAGCAGTACTTC. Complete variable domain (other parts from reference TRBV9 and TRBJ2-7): DSGVTQTPKHLITATGQRVTLRCSPRSGDLSVYWYQQSLDQGLQFLIQYYNGEERAKGNILERFSAQQFPDLHSELNLSSLELGDSALYFCASSVGTATTYEQYFGPGTRLTVT.

CDR3: CASSPGTSGGWADTQYF. The CDR3 DNA reads as TGTGCCAGCAGTCCCGGGACTAGCGGAGGGTGGGCAGATACGCAGTATTTT. This sequence joins TRBV28 and TRBJ2-3, with 11 bases lining up with TRBD2. The CDR3 runs to 17 residues. Germline CDR1 is MDHEN and CDR2 is SYDVKM. The trim removed 5 bases at V and 4 bases at J, leaving 11 bases unmatched.

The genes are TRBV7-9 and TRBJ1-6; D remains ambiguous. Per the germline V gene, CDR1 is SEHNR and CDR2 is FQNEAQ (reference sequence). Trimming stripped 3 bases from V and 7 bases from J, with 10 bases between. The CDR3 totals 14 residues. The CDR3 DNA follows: TGTGCCAGCAGCTTCGGGGTCGAGAATTCACCCCTCCACTTT. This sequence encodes CASSFGVENSPLHF.

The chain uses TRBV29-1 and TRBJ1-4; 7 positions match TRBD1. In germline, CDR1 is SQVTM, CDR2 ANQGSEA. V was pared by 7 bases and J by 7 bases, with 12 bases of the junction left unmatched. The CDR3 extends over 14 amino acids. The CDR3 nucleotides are TGCAGCGCGAATAAAGCAGGGGGAGGTGAAAAACTGTTTTTT. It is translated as CSANKAGGGEKLFF.

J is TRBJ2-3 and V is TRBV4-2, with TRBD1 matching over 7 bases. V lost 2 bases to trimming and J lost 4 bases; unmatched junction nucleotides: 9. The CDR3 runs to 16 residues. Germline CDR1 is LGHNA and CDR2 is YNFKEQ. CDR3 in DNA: TGTGCCAGCAGCCAATCTACAGGGGATAGTGCAGATACGCAGTATTTT. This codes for CASSQSTGDSADTQYF.

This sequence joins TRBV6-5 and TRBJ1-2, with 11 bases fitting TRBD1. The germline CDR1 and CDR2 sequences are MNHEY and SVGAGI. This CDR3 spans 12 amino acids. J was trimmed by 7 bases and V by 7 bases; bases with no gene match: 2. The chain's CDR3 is CASIGTGGGYTF. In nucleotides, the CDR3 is TGTGCCAGCATCGGGACAGGGGGTGGCTACACCTTC.

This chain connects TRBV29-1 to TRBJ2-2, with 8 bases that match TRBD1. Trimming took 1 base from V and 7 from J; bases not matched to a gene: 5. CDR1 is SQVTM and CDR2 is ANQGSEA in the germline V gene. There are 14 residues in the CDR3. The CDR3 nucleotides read TGCAGCGTTGAAGGCTACAGGGGGAACGGGGAGCTGTTTTTT. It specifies CSVEGYRGNGELFF.

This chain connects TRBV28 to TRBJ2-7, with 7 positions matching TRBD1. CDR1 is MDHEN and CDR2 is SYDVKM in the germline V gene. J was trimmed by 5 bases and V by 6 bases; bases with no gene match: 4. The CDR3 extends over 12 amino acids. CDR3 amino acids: CASRQGTNEQYF. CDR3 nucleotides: TGTGCCAGCAGACAGGGGACGAACGAGCAGTACTTC.

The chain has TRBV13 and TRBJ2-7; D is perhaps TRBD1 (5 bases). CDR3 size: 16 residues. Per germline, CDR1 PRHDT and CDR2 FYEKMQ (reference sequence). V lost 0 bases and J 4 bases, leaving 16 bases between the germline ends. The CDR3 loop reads CASSLGKGPPSYEQYF. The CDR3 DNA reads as TGTGCCAGCAGCTTAGGCAAGGGGCCACCATCGTACGAGCAGTACTTC.

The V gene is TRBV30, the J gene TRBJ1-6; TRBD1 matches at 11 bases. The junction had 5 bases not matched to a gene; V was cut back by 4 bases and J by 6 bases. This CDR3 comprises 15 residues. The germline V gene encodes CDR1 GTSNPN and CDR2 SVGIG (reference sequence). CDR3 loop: CAWKVGTGGNSPLHF. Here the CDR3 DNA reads TGTGCCTGGAAGGTTGGGACAGGGGGTAATTCACCCCTCCACTTT. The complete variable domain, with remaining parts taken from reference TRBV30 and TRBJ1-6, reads SQTIHQWPATLVQPVGSPLSLECTVEGTSNPNLYWYRQAAGRGLQLLFYSVGIGQISSEVPQNLSASRPQDRQFILSSKKLLLSDSGFYLCAWKVGTGGNSPLHFGNGTRLTVT.

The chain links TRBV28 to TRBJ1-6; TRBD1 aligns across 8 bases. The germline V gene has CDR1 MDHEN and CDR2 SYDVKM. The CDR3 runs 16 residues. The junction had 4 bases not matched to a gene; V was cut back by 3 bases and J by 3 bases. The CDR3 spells CASSFQGAGYNSPLHF. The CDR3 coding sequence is TGTGCCAGCAGTTTTCAGGGGGCAGGCTATAATTCACCCCTCCACTTT.

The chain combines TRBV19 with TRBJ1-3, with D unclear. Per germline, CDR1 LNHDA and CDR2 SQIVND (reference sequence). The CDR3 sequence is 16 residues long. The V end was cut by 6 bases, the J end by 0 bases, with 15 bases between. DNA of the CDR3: TGTGCCAGTAGACGGCAGGCCCTCGACTCTGGAAACACCATATATTTT. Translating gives CASRRQALDSGNTIYF.

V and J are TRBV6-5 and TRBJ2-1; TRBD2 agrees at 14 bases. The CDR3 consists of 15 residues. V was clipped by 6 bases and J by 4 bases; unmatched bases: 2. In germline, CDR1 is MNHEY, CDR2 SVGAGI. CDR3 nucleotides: TGTGCCAGCAGACGGACTAGCGGGGGGTACAATGAGCAGTTCTTC. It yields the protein CASRRTSGGYNEQFF.

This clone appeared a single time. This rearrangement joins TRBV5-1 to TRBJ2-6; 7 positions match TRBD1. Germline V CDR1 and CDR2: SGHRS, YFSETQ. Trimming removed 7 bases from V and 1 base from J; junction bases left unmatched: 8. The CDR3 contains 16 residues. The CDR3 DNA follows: TGCGCCAGCTGGGGACAGACCGGGTCTGGGGCCAACGTCCTGACTTTC. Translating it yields CASWGQTGSGANVLTF.